These 22 T cell receptor beta chains were all obtained from the same sample, sequenced in a study of cytomegalovirus exposure and HLA in healthy donors. In the PCR, 60 Vbeta and 13 Jbeta primers were used. This table comes from immunoSEQ multiplex PCR, and its TCRdb copy is limited to in-frame clones, with some not included. The table records some 100,000 clones, about 77% of them present only once. Material for sequencing was PBMCs. The receptors were gathered from a woman between 50 and 59 years old in good health and CMV-seropositive.

The V call is TRBV6-5, the J call TRBJ2-5; TRBD1 matches 7 bases. The CDR3 runs to 15 residues. From germline, CDR1 is MNHEY and CDR2 SVGAGI. J gave up 2 bases and V 6 bases, and 9 bases lay outside the gene matches. CDR3 sequence reads: CASSPRDSRQETQYF. CDR3 nucleotide sequence: TGTGCCAGCAGCCCCCGGGACAGCAGACAAGAGACCCAGTACTTC.

The rearrangement uses TRBV9 and TRBJ1-4; TRBD1 is a possible D gene (5 bases). Germline CDR1 is SGDLS and CDR2 is YYNGEE. Trimming stripped 0 bases from V and 10 bases from J, with 7 bases between. The length of the CDR3 is 12 residues. In DNA, the CDR3 is TGTGCCAGCAGCGTAGGGGGGGGAAAACTGTTTTTT. It encodes CASSVGGGKLFF.

The chain links TRBV30 to TRBJ1-6, with 10 bases fitting TRBD1. Germline V gene lookup returns CDR1 GTSNPN and CDR2 SVGIG (reference sequence). The CDR3 is 14 amino acids. Trimming removed 4 bases from V and 7 bases from J; junction bases left unmatched: 4. Here the CDR3 DNA reads TGTGCCTGGACCGGACAGGGGGTAAATTCACCCCTCCACTTT. It yields the protein CAWTGQGVNSPLHF.

The J gene is TRBJ2-1, the V gene TRBV5-8, with a tentative D call TRBD2 (5 bases). Germline values: CDR1 SGHTS, CDR2 YDEGEE. Deletions cut 0 bases from V and 8 bases from J, with 6 bases between. The CDR3 consists of 12 residues. In DNA, the CDR3 is TGTGCCAGCAGCTTGGACGGGGATGAGCAGTTCTTC. It is translated as CASSLDGDEQFF.

Here the CDR3 DNA reads TGTGCCAGCAGCTTGGAGCTGCAGGGGGATCAGCCCCAGCATTTT. It encodes CASSLELQGDQPQHF. The V and J genes are TRBV5-8 and TRBJ1-5; 7 bases match TRBD1. Germline V lookup: CDR1 SGHTS, CDR2 YDEGEE. The V segment lost 0 bases and the J segment 5 bases; nucleotides outside the gene matches: 5. CDR3 length: 15 residues.

This chain joins TRBV6-5 and TRBJ2-7, with D hard to call. The V gene lost 1 base and the J gene lost 5 bases, with 12 bases spanning the gap. Germline V gives CDR1 MNHEY, CDR2 SVGAGI. This CDR3 has 14 amino acids. CDR3 in amino acids: CASSYFTGSDEQYF. The CDR3 DNA reads TGTGCCAGCAGTTACTTTACCGGGTCCGACGAGCAGTACTTC.

V gene TRBV25-1 combines with J gene TRBJ2-3; no definite D call. This CDR3 has 15 amino acids. Trimming pared 7 bases from V and 0 bases from J, leaving 14 bases between. The germline V gene has CDR1 MGHDK and CDR2 SYGVNS. CDR3 region: CASTVSNDSTDTQYF. The CDR3 DNA reads TGTGCCAGCACGGTGTCAAACGATAGCACAGATACGCAGTATTTT.

V and J are TRBV5-1 and TRBJ2-5; D may be TRBD2 (6 bases). Germline CDR1 SGHRS, CDR2 YFSETQ. This CDR3 comprises 15 residues. V dropped 0 bases and J dropped 5 bases, with 14 bases sitting between them. In nucleotides, the CDR3 is TGCGCCAGCAGCTTGGGGGGACGCGGAGGGGAGACCCAGTACTTC. Translating it yields CASSLGGRGGETQYF.

In its sample, this clone was seen a few times. The V and J genes are TRBV27 and TRBJ2-1; the match to TRBD2 covers 10 bases. With 6 bases clipped from V and 6 bases from J, the junction kept 8 bases outside the gene matches. Looked up from germline, CDR1 is MNHEY and CDR2 is SMNVEV (reference sequence). This CDR3 spans 15 amino acids. CDR3 DNA sequence: TGTGCCAGCAGCCCCCGGAGACTAGCGGGCAATGAGCAGTTCTTC. Translation: CASSPRRLAGNEQFF.

V gene TRBV18 combines with J gene TRBJ1-2, with D tentatively TRBD1 (5 bases). The CDR3 spans 13 residues. Germline CDR1 and CDR2: KGHSH and LQKENI. V lost 3 bases and J 6 bases, leaving 11 bases between the germline ends. The CDR3 DNA follows: TGTGCCAGCTCACCCCCAACGACAGATGGCTACACCTTC. Translated: CASSPPTTDGYTF.

This chain uses TRBV6-5 with TRBJ1-2; TRBD1 matches at 7 bases. Trimming took 2 bases from V and 4 from J; bases not matched to a gene: 4. This CDR3 region has 14 residues. Germline values: CDR1 MNHEY, CDR2 SVGAGI. The CDR3 region is CASSYGDSIYGYTF. CDR3 in DNA: TGTGCCAGCAGTTACGGGGACAGCATCTATGGCTACACCTTC.

The rearrangement joins TRBV27 to TRBJ2-5; a weak D match, TRBD1 (5 bases). The DNA end is a closer match to TRBJ2-7, so the J assignment may be wrong. Per the germline V gene, CDR1 is MNHEY and CDR2 is SMNVEV (reference sequence). This CDR3 contains 12 residues. The chain's CDR3 is CASRGLPHEQYF. CDR3 nucleotide sequence: TGTGCCAGCAGGGGGCTCCCCCACGAGCAGTACTTC.

The CDR3 sequence is CAWSKEGEWPQHF. In nucleotides, the CDR3 is TGTGCCTGGAGTAAGGAAGGGGAATGGCCCCAGCATTTT. The rearrangement links TRBV30 to TRBJ1-5; D might be TRBD1 (5 bases). V gave up 2 bases and J gave up 9 bases, with 14 bases separating them. This CDR3 has 13 amino acids. Per the germline V gene, CDR1 is GTSNPN and CDR2 is SVGIG (reference sequence). The full variable domain, its missing parts supplied by reference TRBV30 and TRBJ1-5, is SQTIHQWPATLVQPVGSPLSLECTVEGTSNPNLYWYRQAAGRGLQLLFYSVGIGQISSEVPQNLSASRPQDRQFILSSKKLLLSDSGFYLCAWSKEGEWPQHFGDGTRLSIL.

This clone was counted a single time. The chain has TRBV7-8 and TRBJ1-5; D is possibly TRBD1 (5 bases). V shed 5 bases and J shed 6 bases, with 11 bases lying between them. This CDR3 is built from 13 residues. Germline V gene lookup returns CDR1 SGHVS and CDR2 FQNEAQ. CDR3 loop: CASSPSGVQPQHF. The CDR3 DNA reads TGTGCCAGCAGCCCCTCGGGGGTTCAGCCCCAGCATTTT.

The J gene is TRBJ1-2, the V gene TRBV15, with a tentative D call TRBD1 (5 bases). The ends were cut back, 3 bases at V and 4 bases at J, with 6 bases in the middle. Germline-derived CDR1 and CDR2 are LNHNV and YYDKDF (reference sequence). CDR3 length equals 12 residues. This chain's CDR3 is CATSSQGYGYTF. The CDR3 nucleotides read TGTGCCACCAGCAGTCAGGGCTATGGCTACACCTTC.

The chain combines TRBV10-1 with TRBJ2-7; D is perhaps TRBD2 (6 bases). Trimming cost V 9 bases and J 2 bases, with 11 bases left between them. This CDR3 contains 12 residues. The germline V gene encodes CDR1 WNHNN and CDR2 SYGVQD (reference sequence). The CDR3 DNA is TGCGCCAGTCAACCGGGGGCCTACGAGCAGTACTTC. This translates into CASQPGAYEQYF.

The J gene is TRBJ2-1, the V gene TRBV27; 10 bases fit TRBD2. The CDR3 consists of 11 residues. From germline, CDR1 is MNHEY and CDR2 SMNVEV (reference sequence). After removal of 6 bases from V and 14 bases from J, the junction contained 4 bases not matched to a gene. The chain's CDR3 is CASSQGTSEFF. The CDR3 coding sequence is TGTGCCAGCAGCCAAGGGACTAGCGAGTTCTTC.

The CDR3 sequence is CASTRGADYGYTF. For the CDR3, the DNA is TGTGCCAGCACCCGGGGGGCTGACTATGGCTACACCTTC. V and J are TRBV6-5 and TRBJ1-2; TRBD1 is a possible D gene (6 bases). CDR1 is MNHEY, CDR2 SVGAGI, per germline. The V end lost 7 bases, the J end lost 3 bases, and 12 bases lay between the germline ends. The CDR3 contains 13 residues.

CDR3 loop: CASRRDSYYGYTF. The CDR3 DNA reads TGTGCCAGCCGACGGGACAGTTACTATGGCTACACCTTC. The rearrangement links TRBV7-2 to TRBJ1-2, with 7 bases aligning to TRBD1. After removal of 8 bases from V and 3 bases from J, the junction contained 6 bases not matched to a gene. The germline CDR1 and CDR2 sequences are SGHTA and FQGNSA. The CDR3 is made up of 13 amino acids.

The V gene is TRBV6-1, the J gene TRBJ2-1; the D gene is possibly TRBD1 (5 bases). CDR1 and CDR2 from the germline V gene are MNHNS and SASEGT. V was pared by 7 bases and J by 1 base, with 8 bases between. This CDR3 spans 13 amino acids. The CDR3 is CASTRVSYNEQFF. DNA of the CDR3: TGTGCCAGCACCAGGGTTTCCTACAATGAGCAGTTCTTC.

The genes are TRBV6-5 and TRBJ1-5; a weak D match, TRBD1 (5 bases). The germline V and J ends were trimmed by 7 bases and 4 bases, with 14 bases remaining between them. The CDR3 runs to 14 residues. Germline CDR1 reads MNHEY; CDR2 reads SVGAGI. This CDR3 reads CASNPREGNQPQHF. The CDR3 DNA is TGTGCCAGCAATCCCAGGGAGGGGAATCAGCCCCAGCATTTT.

The gene calls are TRBV9 and TRBJ2-1; 7 positions agree with TRBD2. Germline assignment: CDR1 SGDLS and CDR2 YYNGEE. The length of the CDR3 is 11 residues. V was clipped by 10 bases and J by 7 bases; unmatched bases: 5. The CDR3 region has the DNA TGTGCCTCGGGCGGGGGTAATGAGCAGTTCTTC. Its translation: CASGGGNEQFF.